Below are 29 T cell receptor beta chains sequenced from a single sample in a study of cytomegalovirus exposure and HLA in healthy donors. PCR primers comprised 60 Vbeta and 13 Jbeta primers. Generated by immunoSEQ multiplex PCR, the TCRdb table keeps only in-frame clones and is missing some. The sample has 150,000 to 200,000 clones, 60% to 85% seen once. The sequenced sample consisted of PBMCs. Source of these receptors: a man between 25 and 39 years old in good health and CMV-seropositive.

V gene TRBV4-1 combines with J gene TRBJ2-7, with TRBD1 identical over 9 bases. There are 15 residues in the CDR3. Trimming took 1 base from V and 5 from J; bases not matched to a gene: 6. Germline CDR1 is MGHRA and CDR2 is YSYEKL. CDR3 DNA sequence: TGCGCCAGCAGCCAAGTGGGACAGGGTAGGCACGAGCAGTACTTC. It encodes CASSQVGQGRHEQYF.

The chain employs TRBV7-9 and TRBJ2-3; 9 nucleotides match TRBD1. The J segment lost 2 bases and the V segment lost 1 base, leaving 1 base of the junction unmatched. Germline CDR1 SEHNR, CDR2 FQNEAQ (reference sequence). The length of the CDR3 is 15 residues. CDR3 loop: CASSLGTGATDTQYF. The DNA of the CDR3 is TGTGCCAGCAGCTTAGGGACAGGGGCCACAGATACGCAGTATTTT. Complete variable domain (other parts from reference TRBV7-9 and TRBJ2-3): DTGVSQNPRHKITKRGQNVTFRCDPISEHNRLYWYRQTLGQGPEFLTYFQNEAQLEKSRLLSDRFSAERPKGSFSTLEIQRTEQGDSAMYLCASSLGTGATDTQYFGPGTRLTVL.

The chain combines TRBV29-1 with TRBJ1-2, with a tentative D call TRBD1 (5 bases). Germline V gene lookup returns CDR1 SQVTM and CDR2 ANQGSEA. CDR3 length: 12 residues. The V gene lost 4 bases and the J gene lost 4 bases, with 10 bases spanning the gap. CDR3 sequence (DNA): TGCAGCGTTGGAACAGGTCTCTATGGCTACACCTTC. It codes for CSVGTGLYGYTF.

The V gene is TRBV5-1, the J gene TRBJ1-2; 8 nucleotides match TRBD1. Germline loops: CDR1 SGHRS, CDR2 YFSETQ. CDR3 length equals 12 residues. Trimming cost V 4 bases and J 8 bases; bases outside gene matches: 4. This CDR3 reads CASSPNRGGYTF. CDR3 DNA: TGCGCCAGCAGCCCCAACAGGGGGGGCTACACCTTC.

V usage is TRBV15 and J usage is TRBJ1-6; 8 bases line up with TRBD1. The CDR3 runs 15 residues. The trim removed 3 bases at V and 6 bases at J, leaving 4 bases unmatched. CDR1 and CDR2 from the germline V gene are LNHNV and YYDKDF (reference sequence). CDR3 amino acids: CATSSGQGPNSPLHF. CDR3 coding DNA: TGTGCCACCAGCAGTGGACAGGGCCCTAATTCACCCCTCCACTTT.

The V and J genes are TRBV5-6 and TRBJ2-4, with a tentative D call TRBD2 (6 bases). Germline V gives CDR1 SGHDT, CDR2 YYEEEE. The CDR3 is 16 amino acids. Trimming stripped 3 bases from V and 3 bases from J, with 16 bases between. The CDR3 loop reads CASSSQGLWDKNIQYF. In nucleotides, the CDR3 is TGTGCCAGCAGCTCCCAGGGACTCTGGGACAAAAACATTCAGTACTTC.

The chain employs TRBV7-2 and TRBJ2-5, with unresolved D. Between the trimmed V and J ends, which lost 2 bases and 2 bases, there was a span of 9 bases. Germline loops: CDR1 SGHTA, CDR2 FQGNSA. The CDR3 is 14 residues long. The CDR3 loop is CASSLWPNQETQYF. CDR3 in DNA: TGTGCCAGCAGCTTATGGCCCAATCAAGAGACCCAGTACTTC.

The genes are TRBV28 and TRBJ1-1; D perhaps matches TRBD1 (5 bases). The V gene's germline CDR1 is MDHEN and CDR2 SYDVKM. CDR3 length: 13 amino acids. Trimming pared 3 bases from V and 3 bases from J, leaving 8 bases between. In nucleotides, the CDR3 is TGTGCCAGCAGTTTCGGGGGTCACACTGAAGCTTTCTTT. Translated, it gives CASSFGGHTEAFF.

This clone came up once. This CDR3 reads CASSRTSGAANTGELFF. DNA for the CDR3: TGCGCCAGCAGCAGGACTAGCGGGGCAGCCAACACCGGGGAGCTGTTTTTT. This chain links TRBV5-1 with TRBJ2-2; 12 bases line up with TRBD2. Germline-derived CDR1 and CDR2 are SGHRS and YFSETQ. V lost 4 bases and J lost 2; bases outside the gene matches: 6. The CDR3 runs 17 residues.

This chain joins TRBV4-1 and TRBJ2-1; TRBD1 agrees at 9 bases. V lost 4 bases to trimming and J lost 5 bases; unmatched junction nucleotides: 6. The CDR3 is 15 amino acids. The V gene's germline CDR1 is MGHRA and CDR2 YSYEKL. This CDR3 reads CASSLGTGRNNEQFF. DNA of the CDR3: TGCGCCAGCAGCCTCGGGACAGGGAGGAACAATGAGCAGTTCTTC.

The V gene is TRBV27, the J gene TRBJ2-7; 11 positions agree with TRBD2. This CDR3 is 14 amino acids long. CDR1 is MNHEY, CDR2 SMNVEV, per germline (reference sequence). Germline trimming cut 4 bases from V and 7 bases from J; bases unmatched to any gene: 6. CDR3 bases: TGTGCCAGCAGTTCACTAGCGGGGGATCATGAGCAGTACTTC. Amino acid sequence: CASSSLAGDHEQYF.

The chain recombines TRBV2 with TRBJ1-2; 7 bases match TRBD1. CDR1 is SNHLY, CDR2 FYNNEI, per germline. With V trimmed by 6 bases and J by 1 base, 5 bases remained unmatched. The CDR3 covers 14 residues. This CDR3 reads CASRVQGYNYGYTF. In DNA form, the CDR3 reads TGTGCCAGCAGAGTACAGGGGTATAACTATGGCTACACCTTC.

This clone has only one observation. This chain uses TRBV27 with TRBJ2-6, with 7 bases that match TRBD1. V lost 4 bases and J lost 3; bases outside the gene matches: 3. Germline CDR1 reads MNHEY; CDR2 reads SMNVEV (reference sequence). CDR3 length equals 15 residues. CDR3 sequence: CASSSRGLGANVLTF. As DNA, the CDR3 is TGTGCCAGCAGTTCAAGGGGGCTTGGGGCCAACGTCCTGACTTTC.

V is TRBV4-1 and J is TRBJ2-7, with D possibly being TRBD1 (6 bases). V was shortened by 1 base and J by 1 base, with 11 bases between the two germline ends. This CDR3 has 15 residues. Germline values: CDR1 MGHRA, CDR2 YSYEKL. CDR3 bases: TGCGCCAGCAGCCAAGGGACAGCTTTTTCCTACGAGCAGTACTTC. It specifies CASSQGTAFSYEQYF.

The chain couples TRBV14 to TRBJ2-5; 14 bases map to TRBD2. The CDR3 is 20 residues long. V shed 3 bases, J shed 4 bases, and the junction held 16 bases outside the gene matches. Per the germline V gene, CDR1 is SGHDN and CDR2 is FVKESK. The CDR3 reads CASSHWTSGGTVTKRETQYF. The CDR3, as DNA: TGTGCCAGCAGCCACTGGACTAGCGGGGGGACCGTAACCAAAAGAGAGACCCAGTACTTC.

This chain uses TRBV11-2 with TRBJ2-1; a possible D gene is TRBD2 (5 bases). The germline CDR1 and CDR2 sequences are SGHAT and FQNNGV. V was cut by 5 bases and J by 5 bases, with 16 bases left in between. This CDR3 spans 15 amino acids. CDR3 nucleotides: TGTGCCAGCAGCATGGACGGAGGCGGAAACAATGAGCAGTTCTTC. Translated, it gives CASSMDGGGNNEQFF.

The rearrangement links TRBV28 to TRBJ2-4; D perhaps matches TRBD2 (7 bases). Trimming shortened V by 5 bases and J by 6 bases, and 17 bases separated the two germline ends. Germline loops: CDR1 MDHEN, CDR2 SYDVKM. The CDR3 consists of 15 residues. The CDR3 DNA is TGTGCCAGCAGTCGACGGGGGGCGATGAGAAACATTCAGTACTTC. Amino acids: CASSRRGAMRNIQYF.

This clone was seen once. V gene TRBV15 combines with J gene TRBJ1-5, with 10 bases identical to TRBD1. Germline V gene sequence: CDR1 LNHNV, CDR2 YYDKDF (reference sequence). This CDR3 spans 16 amino acids. V gave up 3 bases and J gave up 3 bases; unmatched junction bases: 5. The CDR3 DNA is TGTGCCACCAGCAGGCCCGGGACAGGGGACAATCAGCCCCAGCATTTT. Protein sequence: CATSRPGTGDNQPQHF.

The chain uses TRBV4-1 and TRBJ1-4; D is undetermined. From germline, CDR1 is MGHRA and CDR2 YSYEKL. V gave up 1 base and J gave up 7 bases, with 13 bases separating them. The CDR3 length is 15 residues. The CDR3 loop is CASSQGEGTGEKLFF. The CDR3 DNA reads as TGCGCCAGCAGCCAAGGAGAGGGAACGGGTGAAAAACTGTTTTTT.

This sequence joins TRBV4-1 and TRBJ2-7; tentative D call: TRBD1 (6 bases). This CDR3 has 18 amino acids. Germline V gene sequence: CDR1 MGHRA, CDR2 YSYEKL. V gave up 0 bases and J gave up 6 bases, with 24 bases separating them. The CDR3 region is CASSQDDSQGSLRREQYF. The DNA of the CDR3 is TGCGCCAGCAGCCAAGATGACTCTCAGGGGAGTTTACGTCGCGAGCAGTACTTC.

The V and J genes are TRBV18 and TRBJ2-3, with 9 bases lining up with TRBD1. CDR1 is KGHSH and CDR2 is LQKENI in the germline V gene. Trimming cost V 5 bases and J 1 base; bases outside gene matches: 4. The CDR3 runs 15 residues. CDR3 protein: CASSTTGGGTDTQYF. DNA of the CDR3: TGTGCCAGCTCAACGACAGGGGGAGGCACAGATACGCAGTATTTT.

The gene calls are TRBV4-1 and TRBJ2-7, with a tentative D call TRBD2 (5 bases). Trimming took 0 bases from V and 2 from J, leaving 14 bases between them. The CDR3 consists of 16 residues. CDR1 and CDR2 from the germline V gene are MGHRA and YSYEKL. The CDR3 sequence: CASSQEMVDFTYEQYF. The CDR3 bases are TGCGCCAGCAGCCAAGAGATGGTGGACTTTACCTACGAGCAGTACTTC.

The chain recombines TRBV30 with TRBJ2-7; no clear D. The germline V and J ends were trimmed by 1 base and 1 base, with 5 bases remaining between them. The CDR3 is 12 residues long. The V gene's germline CDR1 is GTSNPN and CDR2 SVGIG (reference sequence). The CDR3 protein is CAWSDSSYEQYF. In DNA, the CDR3 is TGTGCCTGGAGTGACAGTTCCTACGAGCAGTACTTC.

V gene TRBV5-1 combines with J gene TRBJ2-6; D gene unclear. V was pared by 3 bases and J by 0 bases, with 13 bases between. CDR1 SGHRS and CDR2 YFSETQ come from the germline V gene. There are 17 residues in the CDR3. The CDR3 sequence: CASSYDRDDSGANVLTF. Here the CDR3 DNA reads TGCGCCAGCAGCTATGATCGAGATGACTCTGGGGCCAACGTCCTGACTTTC.

The chain couples TRBV7-2 to TRBJ1-5; 11 nucleotides match TRBD1. After removal of 6 bases from V and 5 bases from J, the junction contained 6 bases not matched to a gene. There are 15 residues in the CDR3. Germline loops: CDR1 SGHTA, CDR2 FQGNSA. In DNA, the CDR3 is TGTGCCAGCAGTTTGGGACAGGGGGTGCATCAGCCCCAGCATTTT. This encodes CASSLGQGVHQPQHF.

The chain carries TRBV20-1 and TRBJ2-3; tentative D call: TRBD2 (6 bases). The CDR3 spans 11 residues. The V and J ends lost 5 bases and 6 bases respectively, with 9 bases between them. The germline CDR1 and CDR2 sequences are DFQATT and SNEGSKA (reference sequence). CDR3 DNA sequence: TGCAGTGCTCGGGCGGGGGATACGCAGTATTTT. Its translation is CSARAGDTQYF.

This clone was seen a few times. The V gene is TRBV6-5, the J gene TRBJ2-3, with 10 positions matching TRBD1. J was trimmed by 2 bases and V by 4 bases; bases with no gene match: 6. The CDR3 spans 16 residues. Germline loops: CDR1 MNHEY, CDR2 SVGAGI. CDR3 in DNA: TGTGCCAGCAGTTTTACCGGGACAGGGGTCACAGATACGCAGTATTTT. It is translated as CASSFTGTGVTDTQYF.

V usage is TRBV30 and J usage is TRBJ2-1, with 10 bases fitting TRBD1. The germline CDR1 and CDR2 sequences are GTSNPN and SVGIG (reference sequence). There are 14 residues in the CDR3. V dropped 5 bases and J dropped 9; count of bases not matched to a gene: 10. CDR3 sequence: CAWSDRGRGFEQFF. The CDR3, as DNA: TGTGCCTGGTCAGACAGGGGGCGAGGGTTTGAGCAGTTCTTC.

This chain links TRBV7-9 with TRBJ2-7, with D perhaps TRBD2 (5 bases). CDR1 and CDR2 (germline): SEHNR, FQNEAQ (reference sequence). V lost 7 bases, J lost 3 bases, and 16 bases lay in between. This CDR3 is 14 amino acids long. The CDR3 sequence is CASTTTVGVYEQYF. As DNA, the CDR3 is TGTGCCAGCACTACGACGGTCGGGGTCTACGAGCAGTACTTC.